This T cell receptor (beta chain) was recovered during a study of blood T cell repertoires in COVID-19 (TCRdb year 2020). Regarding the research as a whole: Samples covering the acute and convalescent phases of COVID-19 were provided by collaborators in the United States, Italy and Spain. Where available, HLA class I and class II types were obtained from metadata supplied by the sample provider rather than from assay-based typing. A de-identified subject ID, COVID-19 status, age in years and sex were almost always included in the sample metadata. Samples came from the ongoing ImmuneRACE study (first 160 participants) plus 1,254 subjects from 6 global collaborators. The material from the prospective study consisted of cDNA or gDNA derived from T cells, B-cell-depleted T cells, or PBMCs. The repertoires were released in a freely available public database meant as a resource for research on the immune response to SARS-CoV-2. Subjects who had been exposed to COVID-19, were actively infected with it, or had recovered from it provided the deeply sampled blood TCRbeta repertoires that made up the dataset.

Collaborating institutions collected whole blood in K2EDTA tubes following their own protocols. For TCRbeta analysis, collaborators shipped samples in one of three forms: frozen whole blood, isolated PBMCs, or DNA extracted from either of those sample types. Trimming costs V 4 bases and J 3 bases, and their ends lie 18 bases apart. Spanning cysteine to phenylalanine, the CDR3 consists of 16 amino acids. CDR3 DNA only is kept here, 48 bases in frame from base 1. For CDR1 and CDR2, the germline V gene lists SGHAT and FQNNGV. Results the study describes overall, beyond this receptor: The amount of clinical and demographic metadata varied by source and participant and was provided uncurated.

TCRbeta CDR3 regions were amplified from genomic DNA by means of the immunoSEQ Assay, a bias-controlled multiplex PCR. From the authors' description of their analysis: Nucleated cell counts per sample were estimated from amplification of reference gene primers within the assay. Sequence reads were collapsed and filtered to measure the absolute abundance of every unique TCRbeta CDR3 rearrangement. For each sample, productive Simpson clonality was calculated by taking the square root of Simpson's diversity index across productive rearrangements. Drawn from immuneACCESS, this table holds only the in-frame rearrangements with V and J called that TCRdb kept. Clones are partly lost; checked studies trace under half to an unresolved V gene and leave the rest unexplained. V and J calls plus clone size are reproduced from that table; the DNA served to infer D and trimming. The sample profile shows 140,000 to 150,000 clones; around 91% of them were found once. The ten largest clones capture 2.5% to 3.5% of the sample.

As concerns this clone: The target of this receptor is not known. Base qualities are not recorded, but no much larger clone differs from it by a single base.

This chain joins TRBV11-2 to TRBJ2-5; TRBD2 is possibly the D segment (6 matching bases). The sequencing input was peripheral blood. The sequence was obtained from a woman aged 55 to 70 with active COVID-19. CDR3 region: CASSSRDFRLKETQYF. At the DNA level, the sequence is TGTGCCAGCAGCTCCCGGGACTTCAGATTAAAAGAGACCCAGTACTTC.